The rows below give T cell receptor beta chains drawn from one sample of a study of blood T cell repertoires in COVID-19. The table came from immunoSEQ multiplex PCR; TCRdb's copy has only in-frame clones and leaves some out. The sample contains tens of thousands of clones, over 75% of which appear only once. The sequenced sample was peripheral blood. Receptors originate from an elderly man with acute or convalescent COVID-19. Both conserved end residues are part of each CDR3. A D gene is named only where the DNA matches it firmly. Clone size is given for some rows only: seen once, a few or many times, or a class if the clone is expanded.

j_gene | v_gene | d_gene | abundance | CDR3nt | CDR3aa
TRBJ1-5 | TRBV19 | TRBD1 | . | TGTGCCAGTAGTCTCGGACAGGCCCAGCCCCAGCATTTT | CASSLGQAQPQHF
TRBJ2-3 | TRBV18 | TRBD1 | . | TGTGCCAGCTCAACCTCCGGACAGGGGGCAGATACGCAGTATTTT | CASSTSGQGADTQYF
TRBJ2-1 | TRBV7-2 | TRBD2 | once | TGTGCCAGCAGCTCCCGAGCGGGGGGCCGAGAGCAGTTCTTC | CASSSRAGGREQFF
TRBJ2-2 | TRBV5-1 | . | . | TGCGCCAGCAGCTCGCCGGGACAAGGCACCGGGGAGCTGTTTTTT | CASSSPGQGTGELFF
TRBJ1-5 | TRBV7-8 | . | . | TGTGCCAGCAGCCCGACAGGTGACCCTTATCAGCCCCAGCATTTT | CASSPTGDPYQPQHF
TRBJ2-7 | TRBV15 | TRBD1 | . | TGTGCCACCAGCAATAAGGGACAGGGACTTCGTGAGCAGTACTTC | CATSNKGQGLREQYF
TRBJ2-7 | TRBV10-3 | TRBD2 | . | TGTGCCATCAGGACCTTGACTAGCGGGACTTACGAGCAGTACTTC | CAIRTLTSGTYEQYF
TRBJ2-5 | TRBV28 | TRBD2 | . | TGTGCCAGCAACCCGAGGTTGGGACTAGCGGGGGGCCTGCAAGAGACCCAGTACTTC | CASNPRLGLAGGLQETQYF
TRBJ2-3 | TRBV9 | . | . | TGTGCCAGCAGCGCTGGGGGGGGGCCAGATACGCAGTATTTT | CASSAGGGPDTQYF
TRBJ1-6 | TRBV3-1/TRBV3-2 | . | . | TGTGCCAGCAGCCAAGTGGACAGTTCACCCCTCCACTTT | CASSQVDSSPLHF
TRBJ2-1 | TRBV28 | TRBD1 | once | TGTGCCAGCAGTTCAGAGGGACAGGGACCTTACAATGAGCAGTTCTTC | CASSSEGQGPYNEQFF
TRBJ2-1 | TRBV6-2/TRBV6-3 | . | . | TGTGCCAGCAGTTACCCTATGCGATCCTCTAATGAGCAGTTCTTC | CASSYPMRSSNEQFF
TRBJ2-1 | TRBV3-1/TRBV3-2 | . | . | TGTGCCAGCAGCCAAGAACAGGGAACCTACAATGAGCAGTTCTTC | CASSQEQGTYNEQFF
TRBJ1-4 | TRBV30 | . | . | TGTGCCTGGAGTGTAACGAGTGAAACTAATGAAAAACTGTTTTTT | CAWSVTSETNEKLFF
TRBJ2-7 | TRBV5-1 | TRBD1 | few | TGCGCCAGCAGCTACTGGACAGGAGTAACCTACGAGCAGTACTTC | CASSYWTGVTYEQYF
TRBJ2-7 | TRBV24-1 | . | . | TGTGCCACCAGTGACAATGACAGGAACTCCTACGAGCAGTACTTC | CATSDNDRNSYEQYF
TRBJ1-1 | TRBV7-2 | TRBD1 | . | TGTGCCAGCAGCCCTACGGGACAGGGCACCCGGGAAGCTTTCTTT | CASSPTGQGTREAFF
TRBJ1-5 | TRBV9 | . | . | TGTGCCAGCAGCGTAGATGGGGGCCCGGGGCAGCCCCAGCATTTT | CASSVDGGPGQPQHF
TRBJ1-5 | TRBV28 | . | . | TGTGCCAGCAGGGCCTCAGGGTCCCAGCATTTT | CASRASGSQHF
TRBJ1-4 | TRBV4-2 | TRBD1 | . | TGTGCCAGCAGCCAAGATGGGGACAGACATAATGAAAAACTGTTTTTT | CASSQDGDRHNEKLFF
TRBJ1-2 | TRBV5-6 | . | . | TGTGCCAGCAGCAGAATGGAGCCAGCTTATGGCTACACCTTC | CASSRMEPAYGYTF
TRBJ1-4 | TRBV3-1/TRBV3-2 | TRBD1 | . | TGTGCCAGCAGCCAAGGCGACAGGGGGTGGGGGGAAAAACTGTTTTTT | CASSQGDRGWGEKLFF
TRBJ1-5 | TRBV2 | TRBD1 | . | TGTGCCAGCAACAGGGGCCATCAGCCCCAGCATTTT | CASNRGHQPQHF
TRBJ2-1 | TRBV19 | TRBD1 | . | TGTGCCAGTAGTATAGGCAGGGGGTTGTACAATGAGCAGTTCTTC | CASSIGRGLYNEQFF
TRBJ2-1 | TRBV5-1 | TRBD1 | . | TGCGCCAGCAGCCTACAGGGGGCTGGAGGTTTCGATGAGCAGTTCTTC | CASSLQGAGGFDEQFF